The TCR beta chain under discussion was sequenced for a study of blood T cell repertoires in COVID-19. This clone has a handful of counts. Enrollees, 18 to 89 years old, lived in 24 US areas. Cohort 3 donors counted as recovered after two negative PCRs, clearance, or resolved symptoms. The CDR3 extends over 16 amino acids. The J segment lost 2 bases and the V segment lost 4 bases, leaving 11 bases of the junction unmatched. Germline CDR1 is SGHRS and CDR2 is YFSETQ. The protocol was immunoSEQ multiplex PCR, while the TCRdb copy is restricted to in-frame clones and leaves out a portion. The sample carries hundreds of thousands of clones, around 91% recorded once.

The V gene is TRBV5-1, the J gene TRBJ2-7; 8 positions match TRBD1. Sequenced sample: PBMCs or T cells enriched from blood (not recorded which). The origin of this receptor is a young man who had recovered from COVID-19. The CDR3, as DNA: TGCGCCAGCAGCCTCTACCCGGGACAGGCTCCCTACGAGCAGTACTTC. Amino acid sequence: CASSLYPGQAPYEQYF.